These T cell receptor beta chains were read from a single sample in a study of T cells in Graves' hyperthyroidism and ophthalmopathy. TCRdb re-called the multiplex PCR reads with MiXCR, one entry per CDR3 protein. The sample lists about 400,000 distinct CDR3 sequences; around 15% were seen once. Material for sequencing was blood. The receptor set was obtained from a man aged 45-65 years with Graves' ophthalmopathy. Each CDR3 is given with its conserved first and last residue. The D gene is left open where the match is weak. Size is omitted from some rows. Given values are once, few, many or a class for expanded clones.

d_gene	v_gene	j_gene	abundance	CDR3aa	CDR3nt
TRBD2	TRBV9	TRBJ2-7	many	CASSVFWGGDEQYF	TGTGCCAGCAGCGTGTTCTGGGGAGGGGACGAGCAGTACTTC
TRBD1	TRBV5-1	TRBJ2-5	many	CASSSTGTEPGTQYF	TGCGCCAGCAGCTCGACCGGGACAGAACCGGGGACCCAGTACTTC
NA	TRBV7-9	TRBJ1-1	few	CASSNENTEAFF	TGTGCCAGCAGCAACGAGAACACTGAAGCTTTCTTT
TRBD1	TRBV6-1	TRBJ1-1	many	CASSLVGTAEAFF	TGTGCCAGCAGCCTGGTTGGGACAGCTGAAGCTTTCTTT
NA	TRBV6-1	TRBJ2-7	many	CASTKGGGAGEQYF	TGTGCCAGCACCAAGGGTGGGGGCGCGGGGGAGCAGTACTTC
TRBD2	TRBV7-2	TRBJ2-1	many	CASSSGTSSQFF	TGTGCCAGCAGCTCCGGGACTAGCTCCCAGTTCTTC
NA	TRBV6-1	TRBJ1-2	NA	CASSERARGASYGYTF	TGTGCCAGCAGTGAAAGGGCCCGAGGGGCCTCCTATGGCTACACCTTC
TRBD2	TRBV20-1	TRBJ2-1	few	CSALPGLAGGREQFF	TGCAGTGCTCTACCGGGACTAGCGGGAGGGAGAGAGCAGTTCTTC
NA	TRBV2	TRBJ2-2	many	CASSSGDKNTGELFF	TGTGCCAGCAGTTCAGGGGATAAGAACACCGGGGAGCTGTTTTTT
NA	TRBV11-3	TRBJ2-7	few	CASSFGAINYEQYF	TGTGCCAGCAGTTTCGGGGCGATAAACTACGAGCAGTACTTC
TRBD1	TRBV18	TRBJ2-1	many	CASSEQGASYNEQFF	TGTGCCAGCTCAGAACAGGGGGCTTCTTACAATGAGCAGTTCTTC
NA	TRBV12-3/TRBV12-4	TRBJ2-5	few	CASRSSGGRRETQYF	TGTGCCAGCAGGTCCTCGGGCGGTAGAAGGGAGACCCAGTACTTC
TRBD2	TRBV29-1	TRBJ2-3	many	CSVEDRGSGVDTQYF	TGCAGCGTTGAAGATCGCGGGAGCGGGGTTGATACGCAGTATTTT
NA	TRBV5-6	TRBJ2-3	once	CASSLLLRQVTDTQYF	TGTGCCAGCAGCTTGCTACTGCGACAGGTAACAGATACGCAGTATTTT
NA	TRBV29-1	TRBJ2-7	many	CSVEVGASAFYEQYF	TGCAGCGTTGAAGTTGGAGCTAGCGCCTTCTACGAGCAGTACTTC
NA	TRBV18	TRBJ1-5	many	CASSPSSGAQHF	TGTGCCAGCTCACCTTCATCCGGAGCCCAGCATTTT
NA	TRBV3-1	TRBJ2-3	many	CASSPTRQSDTQYF	TGTGCCAGCAGCCCAACACGACAGTCAGATACGCAGTATTTT
TRBD2	TRBV15	TRBJ2-7	few	CATSNRAGGYEQYF	TGTGCCACCAGCAATAGAGCGGGAGGGTACGAGCAGTACTTC
NA	TRBV6-1	TRBJ1-2	NA	CASSESVSHNYGYTF	TGTGCCAGCAGTGAATCTGTCTCTCATAACTATGGCTACACCTTC
TRBD1	TRBV7-6	TRBJ2-1	many	CASSLSAGGRYNEQFF	TGTGCCAGCAGCTTAAGCGCAGGGGGCAGGTACAATGAGCAGTTCTTC
TRBD1	TRBV15	TRBJ1-5	NA	CATSRDLGQGLNQPQHF	TGTGCCACCAGCAGAGATTTGGGACAGGGTTTAAATCAGCCCCAGCATTTT
TRBD1	TRBV20-1	TRBJ1-2	many	CSAEGQNGYTF	TGCAGTGCTGAGGGACAGAATGGCTACACCTTC
TRBD1	TRBV19	TRBJ2-1	NA	CASSRRPGQGRGLSYNEQFF	TGTGCCAGTAGTAGACGCCCGGGACAGGGGAGGGGACTCTCCTACAATGAGCAGTTCTTC
NA	TRBV27	TRBJ1-1	few	CASSLGSQAEAFF	TGTGCCAGCAGTTTGGGGTCACAGGCTGAAGCTTTCTTT
NA	TRBV27	TRBJ1-2	NA	CASTNRGAGGGGYTF	TGTGCCAGCACAAATCGGGGAGCGGGGGGTGGTGGCTACACCTTC
NA	TRBV5-1	TRBJ2-5	few	CASRLRLQLIQETQYF	TGCGCCAGCAGATTGAGACTACAACTCATACAAGAGACCCAGTACTTC
NA	TRBV6-1	TRBJ1-1	few	CASSSYRVGTEAFF	TGTGCCAGCAGCTCTTACAGGGTGGGCACTGAAGCTTTCTTT
NA	TRBV5-1	TRBJ2-1	few	CASSFGLTSPTHNEQFF	TGCGCCAGCAGCTTCGGTCTCACTAGCCCGACTCACAATGAGCAGTTCTTC
TRBD2	TRBV6-1	TRBJ2-1	many	CASRGGTKYNEQFF	TGTGCCAGCAGGGGGGGGACTAAGTACAATGAGCAGTTCTTC
TRBD1	TRBV20-1	TRBJ1-6	NA	CSARDWDRVNSPLHF	TGCAGTGCTAGAGATTGGGACAGGGTTAATTCACCCCTCCACTTT
NA	TRBV6-1	TRBJ1-6	NA	CARVQGSSYNSPLHF	TGTGCCAGGGTCCAGGGGAGCTCCTATAATTCACCCCTCCACTTT
NA	TRBV6-1	TRBJ1-6	NA	CASSLRGVSSYNSPLHF	TGTGCCAGCAGTCTTCGCGGCGTGAGCTCCTATAATTCACCCCTCCACTTT
TRBD2	TRBV6-1	TRBJ2-7	many	CASSKSGEPYEQYF	TGTGCCAGCTCGAAAAGCGGGGAACCCTACGAGCAGTACTTC
TRBD2	TRBV2	TRBJ2-5	NA	CASSDRLAGGGSQETQYF	TGTGCCAGCAGTGACCGACTAGCGGGAGGGGGTTCCCAAGAGACCCAGTACTTC
TRBD1	TRBV2	TRBJ2-3	many	CASSETFGRTDRGLADTQYF	TGTGCCAGCAGTGAAACGTTCGGGCGGACGGACAGGGGTCTTGCAGATACGCAGTATTTT
NA	TRBV7-9	TRBJ2-7	few	CASSNHRVPSYEQYF	TGTGCCAGCAGCAACCACAGGGTACCCTCCTACGAGCAGTACTTC
NA	TRBV20-1	TRBJ1-1	many	CSANQQGGGTEAFF	TGCAGTGCTAACCAACAGGGCGGAGGCACGGAAGCTTTCTTT
TRBD2	TRBV5-8	TRBJ2-1	many	CASSLGLDSYNEQFF	TGTGCCAGCAGCCTAGGACTAGACTCCTACAATGAGCAGTTCTTC
NA	TRBV15	TRBJ2-7	many	CATSRVSFLPEQYF	TGTGCCACCAGCAGAGTTTCGTTTCTGCCCGAGCAGTACTTC
TRBD2	TRBV20-1	TRBJ2-5	many	CSTLGTTVETQYF	TGCAGTACCCTCGGGACTACCGTTGAGACCCAGTACTTC
NA	TRBV4-1	TRBJ2-1	NA	CASSQVADGNEQFF	TGCGCCAGCAGCCAAGTTGCAGACGGAAATGAGCAGTTCTTC
TRBD1	TRBV24-1	TRBJ1-2	NA	CATSETGLDGYTF	TGTGCCACCAGTGAGACAGGGTTAGATGGCTACACCTTC
NA	TRBV6-1	TRBJ2-1	few	CATLAYEQFF	TGTGCCACCCTAGCCTATGAGCAGTTCTTC
NA	TRBV6-1	TRBJ2-7	few	CASSSRPGASYEQYF	TGTGCCAGCAGTAGCCGACCAGGGGCGTCCTACGAGCAGTACTTC
TRBD1	TRBV5-1	TRBJ2-5	NA	CASSWGTAQETQYF	TGCGCCAGCAGCTGGGGGACAGCTCAAGAGACCCAGTACTTC